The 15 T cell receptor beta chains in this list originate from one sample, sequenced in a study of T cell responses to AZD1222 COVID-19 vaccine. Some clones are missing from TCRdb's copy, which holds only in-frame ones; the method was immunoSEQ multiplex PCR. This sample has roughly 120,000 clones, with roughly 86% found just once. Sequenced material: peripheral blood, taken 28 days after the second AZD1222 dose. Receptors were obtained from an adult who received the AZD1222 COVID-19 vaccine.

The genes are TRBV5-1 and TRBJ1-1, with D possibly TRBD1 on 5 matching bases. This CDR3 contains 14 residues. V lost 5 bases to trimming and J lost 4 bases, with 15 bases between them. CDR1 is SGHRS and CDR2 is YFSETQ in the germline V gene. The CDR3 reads CASRPQDRGTEAFF. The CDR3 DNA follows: TGCGCCAGCAGACCACAGGATAGAGGCACTGAAGCTTTCTTT.

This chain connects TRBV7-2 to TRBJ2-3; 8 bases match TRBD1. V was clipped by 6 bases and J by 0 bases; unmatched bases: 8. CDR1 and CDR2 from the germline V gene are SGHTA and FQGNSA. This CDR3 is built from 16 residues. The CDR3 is CASSSNRGASTDTQYF. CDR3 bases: TGTGCCAGCAGTTCAAACAGGGGGGCGAGCACAGATACGCAGTATTTT.

Written as DNA, the CDR3 is TGTGCCAGCAGTTACTACGAGGAGGGATACAATGAGCAGTTCTTC. It specifies CASSYYEEGYNEQFF. The chain employs TRBV6-5 and TRBJ2-1, with D possibly matching TRBD2 (6 bases). The germline gives CDR1 MNHEY, CDR2 SVGAGI. The CDR3 spans 15 residues. Trimming cost V 1 base and J 4 bases, with 11 bases left between them.

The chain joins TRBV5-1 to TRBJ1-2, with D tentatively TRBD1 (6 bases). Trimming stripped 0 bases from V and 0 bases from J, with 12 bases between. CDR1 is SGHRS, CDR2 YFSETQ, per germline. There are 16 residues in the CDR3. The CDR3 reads CASSLEGGLANYGYTF. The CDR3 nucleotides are TGCGCCAGCAGCTTGGAAGGGGGTTTAGCTAACTATGGCTACACCTTC.

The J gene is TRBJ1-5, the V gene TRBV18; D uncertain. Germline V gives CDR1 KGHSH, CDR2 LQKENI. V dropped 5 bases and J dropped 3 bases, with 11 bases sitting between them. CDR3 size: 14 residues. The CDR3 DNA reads TGTGCCAGCTCATTGGAGGCCTTCAATCAGCCCCAGCATTTT. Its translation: CASSLEAFNQPQHF.

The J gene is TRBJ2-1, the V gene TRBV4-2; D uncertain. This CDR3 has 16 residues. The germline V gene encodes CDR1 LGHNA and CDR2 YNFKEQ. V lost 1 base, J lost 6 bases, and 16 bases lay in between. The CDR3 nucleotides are TGTGCCAGCAGCCAAGTGGCCGCGACACCCTTCAATGAGCAGTTCTTC. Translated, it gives CASSQVAATPFNEQFF.

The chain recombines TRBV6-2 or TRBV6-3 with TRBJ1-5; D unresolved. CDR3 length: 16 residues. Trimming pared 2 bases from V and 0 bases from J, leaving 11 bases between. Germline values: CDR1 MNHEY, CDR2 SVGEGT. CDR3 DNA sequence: TGTGCCAGCAGTTACCCGTACACCCATAGCAATCAGCCCCAGCATTTT. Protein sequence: CASSYPYTHSNQPQHF.

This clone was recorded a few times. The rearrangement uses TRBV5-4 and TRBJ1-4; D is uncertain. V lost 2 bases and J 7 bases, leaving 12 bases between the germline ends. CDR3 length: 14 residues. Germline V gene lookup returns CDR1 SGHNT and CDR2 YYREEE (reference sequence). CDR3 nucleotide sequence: TGTGCCAGCAGCTTCAAGGGATGGTCTGAAAAACTGTTTTTT. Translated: CASSFKGWSEKLFF.

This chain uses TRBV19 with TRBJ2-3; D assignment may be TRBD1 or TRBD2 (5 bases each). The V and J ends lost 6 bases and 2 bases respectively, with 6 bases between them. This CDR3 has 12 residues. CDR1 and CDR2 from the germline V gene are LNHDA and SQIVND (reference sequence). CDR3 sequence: CASRGDTDTQYF. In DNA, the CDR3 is TGTGCCAGTAGGGGGGACACAGATACGCAGTATTTT.

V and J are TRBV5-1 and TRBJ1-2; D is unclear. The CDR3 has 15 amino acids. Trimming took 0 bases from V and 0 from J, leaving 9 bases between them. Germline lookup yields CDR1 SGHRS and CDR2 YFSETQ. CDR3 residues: CASSLAATANYGYTF. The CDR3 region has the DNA TGCGCCAGCAGCTTGGCCGCCACAGCTAACTATGGCTACACCTTC. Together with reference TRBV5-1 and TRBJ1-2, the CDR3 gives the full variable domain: KAGVTQTPRYLIKTRGQQVTLSCSPISGHRSVSWYQQTPGQGLQFLFEYFSETQRNKGNFPGRFSGRQFSNSRSEMNVSTLELGDSALYLCASSLAATANYGYTFGSGTRLTVV.

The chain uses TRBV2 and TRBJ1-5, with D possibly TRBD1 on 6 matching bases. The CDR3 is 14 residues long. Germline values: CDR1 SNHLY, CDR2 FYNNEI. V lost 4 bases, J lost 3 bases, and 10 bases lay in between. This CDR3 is CASSGDTFNQPQHF. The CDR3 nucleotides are TGTGCCAGCAGTGGGGACACCTTCAATCAGCCCCAGCATTTT.

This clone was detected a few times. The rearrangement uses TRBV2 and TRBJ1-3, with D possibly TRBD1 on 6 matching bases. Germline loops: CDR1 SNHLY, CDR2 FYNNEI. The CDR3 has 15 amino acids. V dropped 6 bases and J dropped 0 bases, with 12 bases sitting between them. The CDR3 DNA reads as TGTGCCAGCAGCCGCGACAGGAGCTCTGGAAACACCATATATTTT. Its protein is CASSRDRSSGNTIYF. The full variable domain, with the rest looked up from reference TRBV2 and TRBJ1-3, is EPEVTQTPSHQVTQMGQEVILRCVPISNHLYFYWYRQILGQKVEFLVSFYNNEISEKSEIFDDQFSVERPDGSNFTLKIRSTKLEDSAMYFCASSRDRSSGNTIYFGEGSWLTVV.

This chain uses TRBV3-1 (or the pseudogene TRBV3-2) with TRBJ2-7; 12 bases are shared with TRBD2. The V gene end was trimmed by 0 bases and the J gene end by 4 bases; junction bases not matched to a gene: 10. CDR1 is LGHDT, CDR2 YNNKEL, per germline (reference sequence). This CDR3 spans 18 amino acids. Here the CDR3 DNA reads TGTGCCAGCAGCCAAGATCCTAGCGGGAGGGCCGGATTATACGAGCAGTACTTC. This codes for CASSQDPSGRAGLYEQYF.

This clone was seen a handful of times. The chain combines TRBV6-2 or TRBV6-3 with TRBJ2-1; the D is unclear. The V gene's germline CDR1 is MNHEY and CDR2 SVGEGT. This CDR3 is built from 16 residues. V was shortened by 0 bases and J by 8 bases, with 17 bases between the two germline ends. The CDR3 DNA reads TGTGCCAGCAGTTACTCGACTTGGACGCTGTACGATGAGCAGTTCTTC. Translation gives CASSYSTWTLYDEQFF.

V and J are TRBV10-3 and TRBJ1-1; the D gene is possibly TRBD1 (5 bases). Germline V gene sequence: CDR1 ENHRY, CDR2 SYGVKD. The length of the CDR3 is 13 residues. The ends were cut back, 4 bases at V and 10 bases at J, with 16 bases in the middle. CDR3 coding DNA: TGTGCCATCAGTGTTGGCTTGGGGGGGGGAGCTTTCTTT. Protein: CAISVGLGGGAFF.